The 28 T cell receptor beta chains reported below all come from one sample, sequenced in a study of response to subunit inactivated influenza vaccine. TCRdb re-called the RT-PCR reads through MiXCR, storing one row per CDR3 protein. Of approximately 700,000 distinct CDR3 sequences listed, about a sixth are singletons. Sequenced material: PBMCs from blood, taken 12 days after vaccination. These receptors were collected from a man over 45 who received an inactivated influenza vaccine.

V is TRBV7-2 and J is TRBJ2-3; D possibly matches TRBD1 or TRBD2 (5 bases each). The CDR3 has 16 amino acids. The V end lost 3 bases, the J end lost 5 bases, and 18 bases lay between the germline ends. The germline gives CDR1 SGHTA, CDR2 FQGNSA. The CDR3 DNA is TGTGCCAGCAGCTTCCGTCACGGGACCCGAGGAGATACGCAGTATTTT. Its protein is CASSFRHGTRGDTQYF. Complete variable domain (other parts from reference TRBV7-2 and TRBJ2-3): GAGVSQSPSNKVTEKGKDVELRCDPISGHTALYWYRQSLGQGLEFLIYFQGNSAPDKSGLPSDRFSAERTGGSVSTLTIQRTQQEDSAVYLCASSFRHGTRGDTQYFGPGTRLTVL.

The chain carries TRBV30 and TRBJ2-5, with TRBD2 matching 13 bases. CDR3 length equals 14 residues. V shed 1 base, J shed 4 bases, and the junction held 0 bases outside the gene matches. Per germline, CDR1 GTSNPN and CDR2 SVGIG (reference sequence). For the CDR3, the DNA is TGTGCCTGGAGTGGACTAGCGGGGGGAGAGACCCAGTACTTC. Protein: CAWSGLAGGETQYF.

V gene TRBV10-3 combines with J gene TRBJ2-3, with 10 bases lining up with TRBD2. The CDR3 has 16 amino acids. Trimming took 3 bases from V and 6 from J; bases not matched to a gene: 9. The germline gives CDR1 ENHRY, CDR2 SYGVKD. For the CDR3, the DNA is TGTGCCATCAGTGACCCTAGCGGGAGAAGAATGGATACGCAGTATTTT. This encodes CAISDPSGRRMDTQYF.

This clonotype was observed many times. The chain joins TRBV10-3 to TRBJ2-7, with D perhaps matching TRBD1 (6 bases). This CDR3 contains 12 residues. Trimming pared 8 bases from V and 5 bases from J, leaving 13 bases between. CDR1 and CDR2 from the germline V gene are ENHRY and SYGVKD. The CDR3 DNA sequence: TGTGCCATCGCGAGCCAGGGGCACGAGCAGTACTTC. Amino acid sequence: CAIASQGHEQYF.

The chain has TRBV28 and TRBJ2-1, with 11 bases lining up with TRBD1. This CDR3 region has 17 residues. V dropped 2 bases and J dropped 6; count of bases not matched to a gene: 9. The germline CDR1 and CDR2 sequences are MDHEN and SYDVKM. The CDR3 loop is CASSLTGGTGGINEQFF. DNA of the CDR3: TGTGCCAGCAGTTTAACGGGTGGGACAGGGGGAATCAATGAGCAGTTCTTC.

The rearrangement joins TRBV19 to TRBJ2-2; 8 bases fit TRBD1. CDR1 and CDR2 (germline): LNHDA, SQIVND (reference sequence). V gave up 4 bases and J gave up 4 bases; unmatched junction bases: 5. The CDR3 loop spans 15 amino acids. The DNA for the CDR3 is TGTGCCAGTAGTAAAGGACAGGGAAGCACCGGGGAGCTGTTTTTT. This codes for CASSKGQGSTGELFF.

Many counts were recorded for this clonotype. The chain uses TRBV5-1 and TRBJ2-1, with TRBD2 matching over 7 bases. The CDR3 contains 14 residues. Germline lookup yields CDR1 SGHRS and CDR2 YFSETQ. J gave up 6 bases and V 4 bases, and 7 bases lay outside the gene matches. Written as DNA, the CDR3 is TGCGCCAGCAGCGAAACAACGGGGGGCAATGAGCAGTTCTTC. Translation gives CASSETTGGNEQFF.

The rearrangement joins TRBV4-2 to TRBJ2-3; 11 bases line up with TRBD2. Germline CDR1 LGHNA, CDR2 YNFKEQ. The V gene end was trimmed by 1 base and the J gene end by 4 bases; junction bases not matched to a gene: 7. This CDR3 is 17 amino acids long. DNA of the CDR3: TGTGCCAGCAGCCAAGTAACGAGACTAGCGGGACCAGATACGCAGTATTTT. Amino acid sequence: CASSQVTRLAGPDTQYF.

The J gene is TRBJ2-7, the V gene TRBV28, with D maybe TRBD1 (5 bases). Germline V lookup: CDR1 MDHEN, CDR2 SYDVKM. V lost 5 bases and J 2 bases, leaving 19 bases between the germline ends. This CDR3 spans 16 amino acids. CDR3 in amino acids: CASSPDRGRQTYEQYF. As DNA, the CDR3 is TGTGCCAGCAGTCCCGATAGGGGTCGGCAGACCTACGAGCAGTACTTC.

CDR3 region: CAISEPTGNYGYTF. CDR3 sequence (DNA): TGTGCCATCAGTGAGCCAACAGGGAACTATGGCTACACCTTC. This chain links TRBV10-3 with TRBJ1-2; TRBD1 is a possible D gene (6 bases). Germline CDR1 and CDR2: ENHRY and SYGVKD. With 2 bases removed from V and 2 bases from J, the gap between germline ends came to 9 bases. The CDR3 totals 14 residues.

V gene TRBV7-9 combines with J gene TRBJ2-1; D is perhaps TRBD1 or TRBD2 (5 bases each). CDR3 length: 12 amino acids. V was clipped by 7 bases and J by 6 bases, with 10 bases between them. CDR1 is SEHNR, CDR2 FQNEAQ, per germline (reference sequence). CDR3 in DNA: TGTGCCAGCACGGCAGGGAGCAATGAGCAGTTCTTC. It yields the protein CASTAGSNEQFF.

This clonotype was recorded a few times. The chain recombines TRBV28 with TRBJ2-7; maybe TRBD1 (5 bases). CDR1 is MDHEN and CDR2 is SYDVKM in the germline V gene. Trimming took 3 bases from V and 5 from J, leaving 14 bases between them. The CDR3 totals 14 residues. This CDR3 is CASSFRWGANEQYF. CDR3 in DNA: TGTGCCAGCAGTTTTCGATGGGGCGCAAACGAGCAGTACTTC.

This clonotype was observed a handful of times. This chain uses TRBV3-1 with TRBJ2-1; D not certain. V gave up 5 bases and J gave up 3 bases, with 11 bases separating them. CDR1 is LGHDT and CDR2 is YNNKEL in the germline V gene (reference sequence). The CDR3 spans 14 residues. CDR3 loop: CASSSQAVYNEQFF. For the CDR3, the DNA is TGTGCCAGCAGCTCTCAGGCTGTCTACAATGAGCAGTTCTTC.

This clonotype was found many times. This chain connects TRBV29-1 to TRBJ2-3; possible D gene TRBD2, 6 bases. The CDR3 is 13 residues long. The germline gives CDR1 SQVTM, CDR2 ANQGSEA. Deletions cut 7 bases from V and 3 bases from J, with 14 bases between. CDR3 loop: CSARRAGTDTQYF. In nucleotides, the CDR3 is TGCAGCGCCCGGAGGGCCGGGACAGATACGCAGTATTTT.

This clonotype was found many times. The chain carries TRBV5-1 and TRBJ2-4, with 8 nucleotides matching TRBD1. The trim removed 4 bases at V and 0 bases at J, leaving 12 bases unmatched. Germline CDR1 and CDR2: SGHRS and YFSETQ. This CDR3 has 18 residues. Here the CDR3 reads CASSQTGGALLAKNIQYF. CDR3 DNA sequence: TGCGCCAGCAGCCAAACAGGGGGTGCCCTCTTAGCCAAAAACATTCAGTACTTC.

As to this clonotype: The junction does not match germline at one end; this may be a read error. The chain carries TRBV7-2 and TRBJ2-3, with a tentative D call TRBD2 (6 bases). This CDR3 is built from 15 residues. Germline V CDR1 and CDR2: SGHTA, FQGNSA. The CDR3 spells CASTLSGGRPDMQYF. In DNA, the CDR3 is TGTGCCAGCACCTTGAGTGGGGGGAGGCCAGATATGCAGTATTTT.

The table lists this clonotype with a few counts. This chain connects TRBV6-1 to TRBJ1-5; perhaps TRBD1 as D (6 bases). V lost 4 bases and J 2 bases, leaving 12 bases between the germline ends. The CDR3 loop spans 15 amino acids. Germline V gene sequence: CDR1 MNHNS, CDR2 SASEGT. CDR3 amino acids: CASSAGARGNQPQHF. As DNA, the CDR3 is TGTGCCAGCAGTGCGGGGGCGAGGGGCAATCAGCCCCAGCATTTT.

The genes are TRBV29-1 and TRBJ1-2, with a weak D call TRBD1 (5 bases). The CDR3 length is 14 residues. In germline, CDR1 is SQVTM, CDR2 ANQGSEA. Trimming removed 6 bases from V and 4 bases from J, with 18 bases in between. For the CDR3, the DNA is TGCAGCGTGGGGCCCCCCGGGTTTAGCTATGGCTACACCTTC. Protein sequence: CSVGPPGFSYGYTF.

This clonotype occurred a few times. This rearrangement joins TRBV6-1 to TRBJ1-1, with D possibly TRBD1 on 6 matching bases. The CDR3 is 14 amino acids. CDR1 and CDR2 from the germline V gene are MNHNS and SASEGT. V was shortened by 1 base and J by 4 bases, with 10 bases between the two germline ends. The CDR3 DNA reads TGTGCCAGCAGTGAAGGGCCCAGGGGCACTGAAGCTTTCTTT. It translates to CASSEGPRGTEAFF.

The table lists this clonotype with many counts. The gene calls are TRBV7-9 and TRBJ1-2, with D unresolved. The CDR3 consists of 13 residues. The germline V and J ends were trimmed by 3 bases and 2 bases, with 7 bases remaining between them. The germline gives CDR1 SEHNR, CDR2 FQNEAQ (reference sequence). CDR3 coding DNA: TGTGCCAGCAGCTTGACGGAAAACTATGGCTACACCTTC. It translates to CASSLTENYGYTF.

The V and J genes are TRBV12-3 or TRBV12-4 and TRBJ2-3, with 7 bases identical to TRBD2. This CDR3 has 19 residues. The CDR3 loop reads CTFCLASWREIGSTDTQYF. CDR3 nucleotide sequence: TGTACCTTCTGTTTAGCGAGTTGGCGGGAGATAGGTAGCACAGATACGCAGTATTTT.

CDR3 loop: CAISRQVGGLADSYEQYF. The DNA of the CDR3 is TGTGCCATCAGCCGACAGGTTGGGGGACTAGCTGATTCCTACGAGCAGTACTTC. This chain uses TRBV10-3 with TRBJ2-7; 9 nucleotides line up with TRBD2. CDR1 and CDR2 from the germline V gene are ENHRY and SYGVKD. This CDR3 spans 18 amino acids. Germline trimming cut 6 bases from V and 1 base from J; bases unmatched to any gene: 16.

This clonotype has more than one count but fewer than ten. CDR3 loop: CASSPNDSNQPQHF. CDR3 bases: TGTGCCAGCAGCCCTAATGACAGTAATCAGCCCCAGCATTTT. The gene calls are TRBV14 and TRBJ1-5; D possibly corresponds to TRBD1 (5 bases). The CDR3 has 14 residues. The V and J ends lost 4 bases and 4 bases respectively, with 11 bases between them. Germline V gene sequence: CDR1 SGHDN, CDR2 FVKESK. Complete variable domain (other parts from reference TRBV14 and TRBJ1-5): EAGVTQFPSHSVIEKGQTVTLRCDPISGHDNLYWYRRVMGKEIKFLLHFVKESKQDESGMPNNRFLAERTGGTYSTLKVQPAELEDSGVYFCASSPNDSNQPQHFGDGTRLSIL.

This clonotype was seen at least ten times. The chain recombines TRBV6-5 with TRBJ2-2; D ambiguous. The CDR3 has 14 amino acids. V gave up 4 bases and J gave up 6 bases, with 12 bases separating them. Germline CDR1 and CDR2: MNHEY and SVGAGI. The DNA of the CDR3 is TGTGCCAGCAGTTTCCGGACGCGTCCCGGGGAGCTGTTTTTT. Its protein is CASSFRTRPGELFF.

V usage is TRBV5-1 and J usage is TRBJ2-3; no reliable D call. The V end lost 0 bases, the J end lost 0 bases, and 11 bases lay between the germline ends. The CDR3 runs 16 residues. Looked up from germline, CDR1 is SGHRS and CDR2 is YFSETQ. The CDR3 protein is CASSLGTSSSTDTQYF. The CDR3, as DNA: TGCGCCAGCAGCTTGGGAACCTCATCTAGCACAGATACGCAGTATTTT.

This chain uses TRBV12-3 or TRBV12-4 with TRBJ2-7; 10 bases map to TRBD2. The V and J ends lost 6 bases and 0 bases, in that order; junction bases with no gene match: 8. The CDR3 consists of 16 residues. The CDR3 loop reads CASSRRTSGTSYEQYF. The DNA of the CDR3 is TGTGCCAGCAGCCGCCGTACTAGCGGGACCTCCTACGAGCAGTACTTC.

This clonotype was seen a handful of times. The V call is TRBV5-1, the J call TRBJ2-7; 11 bases map to TRBD2. V lost 0 bases and J lost 2; bases outside the gene matches: 1. From germline, CDR1 is SGHRS and CDR2 YFSETQ. This CDR3 has 15 residues. CDR3 in amino acids: CASSLDSGRAYEQYF. The DNA for the CDR3 is TGCGCCAGCAGCTTGGATAGCGGGAGGGCCTACGAGCAGTACTTC.

A few counts support this clonotype. The chain is built from TRBV5-1 and TRBJ1-6; TRBD1 agrees at 12 bases. The V gene end was trimmed by 0 bases and the J gene end by 10 bases; junction bases not matched to a gene: 5. The V gene's germline CDR1 is SGHRS and CDR2 YFSETQ. CDR3 length: 16 residues. Here the CDR3 DNA reads TGCGCCAGCAGCTTGGAGGGACAGGGGGCCCAATCACCCCTCCACTTT. Translating gives CASSLEGQGAQSPLHF.